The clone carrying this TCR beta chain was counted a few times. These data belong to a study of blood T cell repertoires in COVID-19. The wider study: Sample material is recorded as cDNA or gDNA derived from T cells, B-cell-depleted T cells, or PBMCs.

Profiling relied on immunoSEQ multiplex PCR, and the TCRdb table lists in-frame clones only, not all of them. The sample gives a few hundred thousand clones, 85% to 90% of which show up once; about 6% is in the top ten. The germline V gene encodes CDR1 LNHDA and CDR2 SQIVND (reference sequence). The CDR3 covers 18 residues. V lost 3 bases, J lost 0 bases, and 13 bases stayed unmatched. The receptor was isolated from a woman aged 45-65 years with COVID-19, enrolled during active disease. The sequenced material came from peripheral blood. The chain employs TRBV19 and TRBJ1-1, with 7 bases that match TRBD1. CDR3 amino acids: CASSMPYSGGRVNTEAFF. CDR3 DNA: TGTGCCAGTAGTATGCCATACTCAGGGGGAAGGGTGAACACTGAAGCTTTCTTT.